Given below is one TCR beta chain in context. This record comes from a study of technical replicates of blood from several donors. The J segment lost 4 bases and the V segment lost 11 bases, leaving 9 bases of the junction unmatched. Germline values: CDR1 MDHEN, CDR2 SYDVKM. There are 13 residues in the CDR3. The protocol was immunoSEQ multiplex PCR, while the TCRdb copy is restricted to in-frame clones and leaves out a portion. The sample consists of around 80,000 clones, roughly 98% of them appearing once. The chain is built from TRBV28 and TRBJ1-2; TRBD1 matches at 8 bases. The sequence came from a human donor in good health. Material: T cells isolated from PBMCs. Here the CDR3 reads CAGGDRYSYGYTF. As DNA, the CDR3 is TGTGCCGGGGGGGACAGGTACAGCTATGGCTACACCTTC.